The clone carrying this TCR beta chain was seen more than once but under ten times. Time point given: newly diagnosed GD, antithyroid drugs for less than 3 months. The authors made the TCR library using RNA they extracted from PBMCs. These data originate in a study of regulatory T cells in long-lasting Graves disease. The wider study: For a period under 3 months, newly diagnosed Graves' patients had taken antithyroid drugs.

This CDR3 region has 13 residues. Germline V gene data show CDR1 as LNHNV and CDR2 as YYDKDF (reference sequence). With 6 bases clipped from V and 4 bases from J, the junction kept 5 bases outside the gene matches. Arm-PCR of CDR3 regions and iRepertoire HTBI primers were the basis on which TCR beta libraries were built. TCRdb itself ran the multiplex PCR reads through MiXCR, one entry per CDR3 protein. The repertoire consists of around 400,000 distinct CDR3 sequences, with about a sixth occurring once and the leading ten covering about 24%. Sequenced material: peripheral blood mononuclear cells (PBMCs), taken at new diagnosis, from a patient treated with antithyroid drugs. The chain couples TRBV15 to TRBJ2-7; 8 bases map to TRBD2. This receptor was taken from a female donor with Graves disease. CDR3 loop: CATSLSGTYEQYF. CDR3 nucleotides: TGTGCCACCAGTCTTAGCGGGACTTACGAGCAGTACTTC. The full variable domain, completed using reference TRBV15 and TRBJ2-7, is DAMVIQNPRYQVTQFGKPVTLSCSQTLNHNVMYWYQQKSSQAPKLLFHYYDKDFNNEADTPDNFQSRRPNTSFCFLDIRSPGLGDTAMYLCATSLSGTYEQYFGPGTRLTVT.